This T cell receptor beta chain originates from a study of cytomegalovirus exposure and HLA in healthy donors. V was clipped by 5 bases and J by 2 bases; unmatched bases: 6. The CDR3 consists of 14 residues. Germline V gives CDR1 SGHVS, CDR2 FQNEAQ. Broader study findings: A list of 150 or so TCR beta chains associated with cytomegalovirus was given. Reportedly, TCR beta sequences accurately predicted HLA-A and HLA-B alleles in most subjects. An analysis that was carried out later associated 15,000 to 20,000 TCR beta sequences with HLA alleles at 0.05 false discovery rate. Sequencing likely produced, as an artifact, a cluster of highly shared sequence variants.

For this clone: Its antigen remains unknown.

60 Vbeta and 13 Jbeta primers were used in PCR. Assay: immunoSEQ multiplex PCR; the TCRdb copy retains only in-frame clones and omits some. The sample shows around 150,000 clones, approximately 80% of them seen only once. V and J are TRBV7-8 and TRBJ2-7; 7 bases are a match to TRBD1. The sample consisted of PBMCs. The TCR was taken from a man younger than 45 in good health and CMV-seronegative. CDR3 sequence: CASSPDREPYEQYF. Here the CDR3 DNA reads TGTGCCAGCAGCCCAGACAGGGAACCCTACGAGCAGTACTTC.